A single T cell receptor beta chain is shown here with its context. Its target antigen remains unknown. Nothing much larger sits one base from this clone, and base qualities are not available. The entry originates in a study of cytomegalovirus exposure and HLA in healthy donors (dated by TCRdb to about 2017). Describing the broader study: An earlier analysis of some 600 of the donors reported 276 Gb of sequence data and 117 million unique TCR beta sequences obtained from some 200 million T cells. On average, around 200,000 unique TCR beta nucleotide sequences were sequenced per donor among 398 genotyped donors of the cohort, with around 19% of those sequences being non-productive. Every repertoire in the discovery cohort had been generated on one and the same sequencing platform. Of the approximately 400 genotyped donors, 65% to 90% fell in the genetic ancestry cluster associated with self-reported Caucasian donors. An earlier analysis of some 600 of the donors applied high-throughput TCR beta sequencing to assess whether each TCR beta V gene segment acted as functional or pseudogenic. In a later analysis, previously published TCR beta repertoires from several hundred donors were re-analyzed and high-resolution HLA genotyping was added so that TCR occurrence patterns could be studied. An early release covering approximately 600 HLA-typed donors comprised about 300 gigabases of sequencing data and 85 million or so unique TCR sequences. Rather than using new phenotypic data, the later analysis identified candidate immune exposures from TCR beta sequences and from how often those sequences occurred across donors. Along with the roughly 670-subject first cohort, a separate validation cohort of more than 90 different subjects was used. The study aimed to test whether signatures of past pathogen exposure could be identified by cataloging public T cell receptors. The number of typed donors differed by locus: about 620-630 for A, B, C, DRB1 and DQB1; 500 to 550 for DQA1; around 580 for DPA1; and 400 to 480 for DPB1. Donor age, sex, ethnicity and CMV serostatus were compiled alongside the repertoire data. The study profiled the T cell repertoires of approximately 700 subjects by immunosequencing and related them to cytomegalovirus serostatus. High-throughput TCR immunosequencing, statistical association of individual TCRs with disease status, and machine learning were combined to predict cytomegalovirus infection status. Roughly five DR-DQ haplotypes were handled as single units for association and clustering, since linkage in the cohort was strong. A later genetic analysis took genome-wide SNP genotypes for about 55% of the 666 donors and used that subset as a discovery cohort. Both class I and class II loci were covered by HLA typing, at four-digit resolution.

The cohort comprised 670 or so healthy bone marrow donors. At the time of sampling, every cohort member was nominally healthy, though immune exposures that went unrecorded were likely present. The donor was CMV seropositive and was included in the group of 250 to 300 seropositive cohort members. Each donor provided a peripheral blood sample, and peripheral blood mononuclear cells were used for TCR beta sequencing. Genomic DNA extraction from the blood cell samples was performed with the Qiagen DNeasy Blood Extraction Kit. According to the germline V gene, CDR1 reads SNHLY and CDR2 reads FYNNEI. The junction carries 22 bases between V and J, which are trimmed by 4 bases and 7 bases respectively. Measured from the cysteine to the phenylalanine, the CDR3 is 17 residues long. The DNA shown is the 51-base CDR3, in frame from base 1. Library construction relied on the immunoSEQ multiplex PCR assay. For the multiplex PCR, a mixture combining 60 forward primers for TCR Vbeta segments and 13 reverse primers for TCR Jbeta segments was used. A multiplex PCR assay on genomic DNA amplified the CDR3 region of rearranged TCR beta genes. Amplified TCR beta libraries were sequenced as 87-base-pair reads on the Illumina HiSeq System. The original methods were these. Across the 700 or so repertoires, a later analysis counted tens of millions of unique TCR beta chains, roughly 11 million of which were shared by at least two donors. A nearest-neighbor algorithm error-corrected the raw reads and collapsed the reads into unique sequences, merging closely related sequences to remove PCR and sequencing errors. Alignment of CDR3 sequences to IMGT reference sequences was used to assign V, D and J gene segments. For a sequence to be retained, a match of at least six nucleotides was required to both a V gene segment and a J gene segment. Rearrangements were called productive when the CDR3 lacked stop codons and stayed in frame with V and J; all others were non-productive. CDR3 was defined by IMGT convention, running from the second conserved V-encoded cysteine to the conserved J-encoded phenylalanine. In an earlier analysis of 500 to 650 of the donors, sequences lacking an unambiguous match to a single V gene segment were excluded. An earlier analysis of 587 of the donors classified V segments as functional when productive rearrangements were above 56.7% and as segregating when the standard deviation between donors was above 5%. To diagnose cytomegalovirus status from the catalog of TCR beta chain sequences, a statistical classification framework was built. V and J gene assignment, in a later analysis, came from comparing TCR nucleotide sequences with IMGT/GENE-DB human TR gene sequences. Using the TCRdist pipeline, a later analysis assigned CDR3 sequences along with most-parsimonious VDJ recombination scenarios. In a later analysis, each TCR beta chain was defined by its CDR3 amino acid sequence together with its V-gene family, and reads lacking a unique V-gene family were excluded. In a later analysis, approximately 590 highly shared, low-generation-probability nucleotide sequences were removed to address suspected cross-contamination and a sequencing artifact. In a later analysis, a clonal expansion index for each public chain was calculated from normalized within-repertoire ranks of inferred template counts. In a later analysis, generation probabilities were computed with a VDJ recombination model fitted to out-of-frame rearrangements, and the resulting probabilities were checked against IGoR. In a later analysis, hypergeometric tests were used to score TCR-TCR, TCR-HLA and TCR-CMV co-occurrence, with a repertoire-size bias correction applied to TCR pairs. False discovery rates were estimated in a later analysis by permuting HLA or CMV assignments 20 times. In a later analysis, co-occurring TCRs were grouped with DBSCAN, and TCRdist sequence similarity was added when clustering was performed within HLA-allele-positive subsets. For co-occurrence clustering, repertoires with fewer than 30,000 or more than 120,000 public chains were excluded, along with 4 to 6 repertoires with anomalous nucleotide sharing. The immuneACCESS repertoire file appears here via TCRdb, limited to in-frame rearrangements. These files lack a portion of the clones; in checked studies, under half of the deficit traces to unresolved V genes, and the cause of the others is not known. That table is the source of V, J and clone size, and D and trimming were worked out from the DNA. The sample table contains more than 65,000 clones; only one count was recorded for 67% of them. The ten biggest clones cover 6.5% to 7.5% of the sample.

What the study reported, not specific to this receptor: In the study, approximately 150 TCR beta chains were listed as associated with cytomegalovirus. According to a later genetic analysis, donors in an Asian-associated ancestry cluster had fewer N-insertions in productive TCRs than the approximately 630-donor mean. In this cohort, only TCR beta chains were sequenced, and detectable features were limited by the absence of alpha or paired-chain data. An earlier analysis of some 590 of the donors showed that most TCR beta V segments appeared in productive rearrangements either about 87% or about 30% of the time, which broadly matched IMGT annotations. V-gene and J-gene trimming of TCR beta chains was associated with a missense DCLRE1C variant in a later genetic analysis, and the association was replicated in an independent cohort. It was suggested by the authors that the approach could potentially be generalized to other disease states and immunological phenotypes. A further reported finding was that TCR beta sequences accurately predicted the HLA-A and HLA-B alleles for most subjects in the first cohort. Some IMGT-functional V segments, including TRBV6-2 and TRBV6-3, could not be distinguished by the 87-base-pair reads and were therefore excluded. Strong co-occurrence of HLA alleles, especially DR and DQ, made assigning TCR associations to individual alleles difficult. According to a later analysis, TCR association rates differed among HLA loci, with DRB1 alleles showing the most associated TCRs and HLA-C alleles showing the fewest. In vitro tests confirmed that a few of the cytomegalovirus-associated TCR beta chains recognize cytomegalovirus antigens. In a later analysis, HLA-associated TCR beta chains showed more clonal expansion and lower generation probabilities than non-associated chains that were equally common. While some public TCRs were present in many individuals, most TCR sequences turned up only very rarely across donors. Several of the top co-occurrence clusters appeared to be linked to parvovirus B19, influenza, CMV and Epstein-Barr virus, according to a later analysis. Specific HLA alleles were associated with over 15,000 TCR beta sequences at a false discovery rate of 0.05 in a later analysis. Presence/absence analyses assumed roughly uniform sequencing depth across donors, an assumption that may not hold. In both the original and validation cohorts, the classifier was reported to diagnose cytomegalovirus status with high specificity and sensitivity. The sequencing pipeline was judged likely to have produced a cluster of highly shared sequence variants as a technical artifact. Approximately 16 rarely observed V segments, including chromosome 9 orphons, were excluded from the earlier analysis of some 590 of the donors because counts were too low. In a later analysis, most CMV-associated TCR beta chains were found to appear HLA-restricted, with HLA associations seemingly driven largely by CMV exposure. Linkage disequilibrium might explain the correlated functional status among segregating V segments, but an unknown experimental factor could not be excluded. HLA typing was unavailable for some donors at each locus, so association tests used only the typed subset. CMV serostatus was the only immune exposure information available for the cohort.

The sample consisted of PBMCs. This chain is built from TRBV2 and TRBJ2-2; TRBD2 is a possible D gene, resting on 6 matching bases. The receptor's source is a woman between 50 and 59 years old in good health and CMV-seropositive. Here is the DNA: TGTGCCAGCAGTGTTCAGGCGCCTACCCAGGGAGGCGGGGAGCTGTTTTTT. The resulting protein is CASSVQAPTQGGGELFF.